This entry concerns a single T cell receptor beta chain. The junction departs from germline at one end; a sequencing error may be responsible. Looked up from germline, CDR1 is MGHRA and CDR2 is YSYEKL. CDR3 length: 16 amino acids. 60 Vbeta and 13 Jbeta primers were used in PCR. Clones were sequenced by immunoSEQ multiplex PCR, and TCRdb holds only the in-frame ones, with some missing. The repertoire holds around 170,000 clones, with 76% as singletons. The data were taken from a study of cytomegalovirus exposure and HLA in healthy donors. The sequenced sample was PBMCs. The sequence was obtained from a woman in her twenties or thirties in good health and CMV-seropositive. The chain recombines TRBV4-1 with TRBJ2-4; D is possibly TRBD2 (6 bases). The CDR3 DNA reads as TGCGCCAGCAGCCAAGACGGGGGAGCGCTGCAAAACAGTCAGTACTTC. It yields the protein CASSQDGGALQNSQYF.